This TCR beta chain was identified in a study of radiotherapy plus CTLA-4 blockade in lung cancer. Study at large: There were objective responses in 15% to 20% of patients, and 31% had disease control.

Per the germline V gene, CDR1 is SNHLY and CDR2 is FYNNEI. This CDR3 region has 15 residues. Here immunoSEQ multiplex PCR was the method, and the copy in TCRdb shows in-frame clones only, minus some. This table holds about 62,000 clones, 60% to 80% found once. With respect to this clone: Its ends do not fully match the called genes, so a read error is possible.

Each patient with chemo-refractory metastatic non-small-cell lung cancer was treated with focal radiation plus CTLA-4 blockade using ipilimumab. The gene calls are TRBV2 and TRBJ1-1; 7 bases line up with TRBD1. Sequenced here: peripheral blood, sampled from a patient treated with radiotherapy plus ipilimumab. This receptor was obtained from a human donor with non-small cell lung cancer who had a complete response to radiotherapy plus ipilimumab. CDR3 residues: CVSRRRTGANTEAFF. The CDR3 nucleotides read TGTGTCAGCAGGCGGAGGACAGGCGCTAACACTGAAGCTTTCTTT.